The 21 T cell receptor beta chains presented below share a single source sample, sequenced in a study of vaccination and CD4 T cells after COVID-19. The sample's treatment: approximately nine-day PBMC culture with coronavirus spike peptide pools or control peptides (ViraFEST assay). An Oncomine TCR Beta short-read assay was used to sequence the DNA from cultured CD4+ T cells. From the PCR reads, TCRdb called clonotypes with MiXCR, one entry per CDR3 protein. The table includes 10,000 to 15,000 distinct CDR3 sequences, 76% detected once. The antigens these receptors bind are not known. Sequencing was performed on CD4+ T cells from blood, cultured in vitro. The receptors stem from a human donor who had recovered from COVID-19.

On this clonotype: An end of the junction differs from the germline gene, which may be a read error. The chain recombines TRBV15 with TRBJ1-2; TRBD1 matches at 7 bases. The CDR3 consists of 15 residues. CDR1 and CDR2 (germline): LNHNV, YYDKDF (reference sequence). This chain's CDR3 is CVTSSRTGSIYGYTF. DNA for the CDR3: TGTGTCACCAGCTCTAGGACAGGCTCGATCTATGGCTACACCTTC.

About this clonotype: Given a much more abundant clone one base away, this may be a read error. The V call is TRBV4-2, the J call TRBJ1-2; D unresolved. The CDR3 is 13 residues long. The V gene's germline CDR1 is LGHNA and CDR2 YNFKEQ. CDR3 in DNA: TGTGCCAGCAGCCAAGAATGGAGGGCTGGCTGCACCTTC. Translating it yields CASSQEWRAGCTF.

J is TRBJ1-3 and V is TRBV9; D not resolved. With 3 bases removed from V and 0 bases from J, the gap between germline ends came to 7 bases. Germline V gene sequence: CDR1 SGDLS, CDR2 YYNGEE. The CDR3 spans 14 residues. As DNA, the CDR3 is TGTGCCAGCAGCGACAGCCGCTCTGGAAACACCATATATTTT. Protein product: CASSDSRSGNTIYF.

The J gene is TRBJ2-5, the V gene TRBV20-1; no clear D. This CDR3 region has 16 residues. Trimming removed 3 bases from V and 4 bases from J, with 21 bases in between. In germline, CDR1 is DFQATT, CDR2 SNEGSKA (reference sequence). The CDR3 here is CSASTSLVGLGETQYF. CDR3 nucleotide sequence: TGCAGTGCTAGTACCTCTCTCGTGGGTTTGGGAGAGACCCAGTACTTC.

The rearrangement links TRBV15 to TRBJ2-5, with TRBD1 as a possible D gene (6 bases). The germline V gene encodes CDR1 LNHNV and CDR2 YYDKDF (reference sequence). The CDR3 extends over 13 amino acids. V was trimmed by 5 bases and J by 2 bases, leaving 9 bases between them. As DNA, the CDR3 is TGTGCCACCAGCCGGACAGTTCAAGAGACCCAGTACTTC. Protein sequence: CATSRTVQETQYF.

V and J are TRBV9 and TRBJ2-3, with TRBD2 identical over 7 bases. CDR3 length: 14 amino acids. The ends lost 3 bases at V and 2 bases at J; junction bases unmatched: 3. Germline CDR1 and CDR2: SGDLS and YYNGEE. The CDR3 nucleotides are TGTGCCAGCAGCGCGGGGGGACTCACAGATACGCAGTATTTT. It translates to CASSAGGLTDTQYF.

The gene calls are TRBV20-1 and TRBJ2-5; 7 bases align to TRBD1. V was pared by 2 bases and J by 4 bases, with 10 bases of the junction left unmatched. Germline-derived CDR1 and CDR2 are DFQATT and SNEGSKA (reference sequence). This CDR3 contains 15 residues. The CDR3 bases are TGCAGTGCTAGATCATACAGGGGCCCCTCAGAGACCCAGTACTTC. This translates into CSARSYRGPSETQYF.

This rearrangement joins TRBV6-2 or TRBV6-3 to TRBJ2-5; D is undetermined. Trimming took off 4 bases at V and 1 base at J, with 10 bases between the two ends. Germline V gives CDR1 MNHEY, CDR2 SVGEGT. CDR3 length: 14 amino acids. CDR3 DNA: TGTGCCAGCAGTTTATGGGAATTCCAAGAGACCCAGTACTTC. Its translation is CASSLWEFQETQYF.

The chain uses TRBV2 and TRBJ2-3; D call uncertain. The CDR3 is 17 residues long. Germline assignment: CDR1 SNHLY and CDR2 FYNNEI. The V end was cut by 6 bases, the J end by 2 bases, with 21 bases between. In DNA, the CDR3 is TGTGCCAGCAGCGCAAGAGGCGCCGTAGGAATCACAGATACGCAGTATTTT. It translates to CASSARGAVGITDTQYF. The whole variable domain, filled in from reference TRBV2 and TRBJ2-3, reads EPEVTQTPSHQVTQMGQEVILRCVPISNHLYFYWYRQILGQKVEFLVSFYNNEISEKSEIFDDQFSVERPDGSNFTLKIRSTKLEDSAMYFCASSARGAVGITDTQYFGPGTRLTVL.

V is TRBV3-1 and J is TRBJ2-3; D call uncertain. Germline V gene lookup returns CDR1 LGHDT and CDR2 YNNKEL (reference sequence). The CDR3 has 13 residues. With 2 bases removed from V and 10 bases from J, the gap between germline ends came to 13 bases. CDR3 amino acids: CASSQMTFQAQYF. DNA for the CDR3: TGTGCCAGCAGCCAAATGACCTTTCAGGCGCAGTATTTT.

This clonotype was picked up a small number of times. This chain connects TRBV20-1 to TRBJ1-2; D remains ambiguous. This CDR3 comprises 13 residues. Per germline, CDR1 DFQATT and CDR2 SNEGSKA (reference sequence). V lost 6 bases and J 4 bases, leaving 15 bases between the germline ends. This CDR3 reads CSAPLRRVYGYTF. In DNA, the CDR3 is TGCAGTGCCCCCCTCAGGCGGGTCTATGGCTACACCTTC.

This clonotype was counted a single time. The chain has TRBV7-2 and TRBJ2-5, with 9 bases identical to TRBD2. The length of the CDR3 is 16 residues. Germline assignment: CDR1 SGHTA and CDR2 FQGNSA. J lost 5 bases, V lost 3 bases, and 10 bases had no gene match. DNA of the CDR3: TGTGCCAGCAGCTTCCATAATAGCGGGAGATGGGAGACCCAGTACTTC. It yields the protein CASSFHNSGRWETQYF.

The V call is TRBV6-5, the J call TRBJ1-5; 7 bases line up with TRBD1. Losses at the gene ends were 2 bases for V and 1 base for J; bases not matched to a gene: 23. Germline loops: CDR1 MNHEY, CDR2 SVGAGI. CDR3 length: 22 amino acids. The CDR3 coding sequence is TGTGCCAGCAGTTACCCTGTTAAGACCGGGACAGTCTACCCTGGCAGCAATCAGCCCCAGCATTTT. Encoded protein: CASSYPVKTGTVYPGSNQPQHF.

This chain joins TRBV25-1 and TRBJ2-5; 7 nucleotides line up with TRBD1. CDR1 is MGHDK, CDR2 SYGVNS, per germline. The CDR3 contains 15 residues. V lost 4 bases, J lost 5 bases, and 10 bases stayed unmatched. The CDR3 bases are TGTGCCAGCAGTGCCCGGGACAGCCTTCGGGAGACCCAGTACTTC. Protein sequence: CASSARDSLRETQYF.

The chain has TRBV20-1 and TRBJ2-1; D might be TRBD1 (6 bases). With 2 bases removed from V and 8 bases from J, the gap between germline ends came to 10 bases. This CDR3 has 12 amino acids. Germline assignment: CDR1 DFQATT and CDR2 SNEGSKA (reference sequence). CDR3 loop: CSARRSGDEQFF. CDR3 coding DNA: TGCAGTGCTAGAAGGTCAGGGGATGAGCAGTTCTTC.

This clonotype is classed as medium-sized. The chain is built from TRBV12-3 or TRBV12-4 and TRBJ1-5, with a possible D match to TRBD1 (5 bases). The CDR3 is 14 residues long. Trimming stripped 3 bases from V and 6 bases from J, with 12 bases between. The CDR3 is CASSFSGILQPQHF. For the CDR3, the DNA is TGTGCCAGCAGTTTCTCAGGGATTCTTCAGCCCCAGCATTTT.

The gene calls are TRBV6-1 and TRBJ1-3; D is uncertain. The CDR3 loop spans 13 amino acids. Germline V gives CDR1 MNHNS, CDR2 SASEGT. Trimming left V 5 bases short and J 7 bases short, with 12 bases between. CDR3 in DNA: TGTGCCAGCAGTCTGACTGGGCGGAACACCATATATTTT. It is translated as CASSLTGRNTIYF.

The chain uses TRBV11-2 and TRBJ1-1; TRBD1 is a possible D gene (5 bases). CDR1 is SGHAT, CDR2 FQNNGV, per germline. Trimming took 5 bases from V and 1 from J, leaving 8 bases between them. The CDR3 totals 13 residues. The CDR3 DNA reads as TGTGCCAGCAGCCCACAGGCGAACACTGAAGCTTTCTTT. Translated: CASSPQANTEAFF.

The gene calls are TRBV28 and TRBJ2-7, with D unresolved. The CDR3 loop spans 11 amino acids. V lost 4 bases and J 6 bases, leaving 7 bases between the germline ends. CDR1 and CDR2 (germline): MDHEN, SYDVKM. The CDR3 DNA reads TGTGCCAGCAGTTACTTGGGCGAGCAGTACTTC. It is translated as CASSYLGEQYF.

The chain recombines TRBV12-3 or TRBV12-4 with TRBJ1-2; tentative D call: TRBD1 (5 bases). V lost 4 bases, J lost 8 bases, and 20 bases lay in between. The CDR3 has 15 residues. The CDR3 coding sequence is TGTGCCAGCAGTTCCCATCCAGAGACCAGGGTAGGCTACACCTTC. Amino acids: CASSSHPETRVGYTF.

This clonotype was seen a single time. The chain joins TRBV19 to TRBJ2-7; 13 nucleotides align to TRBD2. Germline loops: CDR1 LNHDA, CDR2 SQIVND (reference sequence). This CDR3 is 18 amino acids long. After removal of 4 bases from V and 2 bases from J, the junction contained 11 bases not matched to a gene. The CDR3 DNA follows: TGTGCCAGTAGTAATCGACTAGCGGGAGGTAGTGAAGCCTACGAGCAGTACTTC. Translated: CASSNRLAGGSEAYEQYF. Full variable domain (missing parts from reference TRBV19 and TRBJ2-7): DGGITQSPKYLFRKEGQNVTLSCEQNLNHDAMYWYRQDPGQGLRLIYYSQIVNDFQKGDIAEGYSVSREKKESFPLTVTSAQKNPTAFYLCASSNRLAGGSEAYEQYFGPGTRLTVT.